Listed below are T cell receptor beta chains from one sample, sequenced in a study of sequential checkpoint blockade in melanoma. Assay used: immunoSEQ multiplex PCR; TCRdb lists only in-frame clones, some missing. The sample has more than 9,500 clones, more than 60% seen once. The material was CD8+ T cells sorted from blood (inferred from file names), obtained from a patient given nivolumab and ipilimumab in sequence. These receptors all stem from a human donor with melanoma. Each CDR3 is given with its conserved first and last residue. The D gene is left open where the match is weak. Size is omitted from some rows. Given values are once, few, many or a class for expanded clones.

J gene | clone size | D gene | V gene | CDR3 DNA | CDR3 protein
TRBJ2-5 | - | - | TRBV5-4 | TGTGCCAGCAGCTTGTGGTCGGGGGAAGAGGCCCAGTACTTC | CASSLWSGEEAQYF
TRBJ1-1 | - | TRBD1 | TRBV15 | TGTGCCACCAGCCGCCGGACAGGGGTGACTGAAGCTTTCTTT | CATSRRTGVTEAFF
TRBJ1-1 | - | TRBD1 | TRBV7-6 | TGTGCCAGCAGCTTAGTGAAGGGGGCAGGCACTGAAGCTTTCTTT | CASSLVKGAGTEAFF
TRBJ2-1 | few | TRBD2 | TRBV9 | TGTGCCAGCAGTAGACTAGCGGGAATCCTCAATGAGCAGTTCTTC | CASSRLAGILNEQFF
TRBJ2-7 | - | - | TRBV19 | TGTGCCAGTAGTATAGGAGTGGTCTACGAGCAGTACTTC | CASSIGVVYEQYF
TRBJ2-1 | - | TRBD1 | TRBV27 | TGTGCCAGCAGTTTACGGGACAGAAAGGAGTTCTTC | CASSLRDRKEFF
TRBJ2-7 | few | TRBD1 | TRBV7-9 | TGTGCCAGCAGCCCCCGGGACAGGGCCTACGAGCAGTACTTC | CASSPRDRAYEQYF
TRBJ2-1 | - | - | TRBV27 | TGTGCCAGCAGATCTGGGACTTCCTCCTACAATGAGCAGTTCTTC | CASRSGTSSYNEQFF
TRBJ2-7 | - | TRBD1 | TRBV4-3 | TGCGCCAGCAGCCAAACCGGGACAGGGGGCCGCAGCGAGCAGTACTTC | CASSQTGTGGRSEQYF
TRBJ1-2 | - | - | TRBV5-4 | TGTGCCAGCAGCTTTCCCGAAGCGCAGTTCTATGGCTACACCTTC | CASSFPEAQFYGYTF
TRBJ1-6 | - | - | TRBV25-1 | TGTGCCAGTGGGACAAACCCTGGGTCACCCCTCCACTTT | CASGTNPGSPLHF
TRBJ2-7 | - | TRBD2 | TRBV7-8 | TGTGCCAGCAGCTTACGGGTAGCGGGAGGGCGGCGCGAGCAGTACTTC | CASSLRVAGGRREQYF
TRBJ2-1 | few | - | TRBV9 | TGTGCCAGCAGCGTAGGGACTCCCCTTTACCACAATGAGCAGTTCTTC | CASSVGTPLYHNEQFF
TRBJ2-3 | few | TRBD1 | TRBV7-9 | TGTGCCAGCAGCCCCACAGGGGGCCTAAGCACAGATACGCAGTATTTT | CASSPTGGLSTDTQYF
TRBJ2-3 | - | TRBD1 | TRBV9 | TGTGCCAGCAGCGCCAAACCAGACAGGGGGCTGGCAGATACGCAGTATTTT | CASSAKPDRGLADTQYF
TRBJ1-1 | - | TRBD1 | TRBV7-9 | TGTGCCAGCAGCAGCCGGACAGGGGTGAACACTGAAGCTTTCTTT | CASSSRTGVNTEAFF
TRBJ2-7 | - | - | TRBV4-1 | TGCGCCAGCAGCCAAGATGTTCGGGACATACCCTCCTACGAGCAGTACTTC | CASSQDVRDIPSYEQYF
TRBJ2-1 | - | TRBD2 | TRBV9 | TGTGCCAGCAGCCTTCTCGCGTTTAGCGGGAAATACAATGAGCAGTTCTTC | CASSLLAFSGKYNEQFF
TRBJ2-2 | few | - | TRBV6-5 | TGTGCCAGCAGACAGGGAAACGCCGGGGAGCTGTTTTTT | CASRQGNAGELFF
TRBJ2-3 | - | - | TRBV4-3 | TGCGCCAGCAGCCCGGGACTTCTAACCGATACGCAGTATTTT | CASSPGLLTDTQYF
TRBJ2-3 | few | - | TRBV25-1 | TGTGCCAGCAGTCCCAGGGGAGGGGGAAGCACAGATACGCAGTATTTT | CASSPRGGGSTDTQYF
TRBJ2-5 | - | TRBD1 | TRBV18 | TGTGCCAGCTCACCGAAAGATCACAGGGGGCGCGTAGGGCAGTACTTC | CASSPKDHRGRVGQYF